The 8 T cell receptor beta chains reported below all come from one sample, sequenced in a study of blood T cell repertoires in COVID-19. Sequenced by immunoSEQ multiplex PCR; TCRdb stores in-frame clones only, minus some. This sample yields 25,000 to 30,000 clones, of which 65% to 70% are seen a single time; approximately 16% belongs to the top ten. Sequencing was done on a sample of peripheral blood. The receptors were sampled from a human donor in a cohort sampled during active COVID-19.

The chain has TRBV11-2 and TRBJ2-7; D perhaps matches TRBD1 (6 bases). Looked up from germline, CDR1 is SGHAT and CDR2 is FQNNGV. This CDR3 spans 14 amino acids. The V gene lost 4 bases and the J gene lost 4 bases, with 14 bases spanning the gap. CDR3 nucleotides: TGTGCCAGCAGCTCCGGCGGACAGAGTTACGAGCAGTACTTC. This gives the protein CASSSGGQSYEQYF.

There are many counts of this clone. The chain has TRBV28 and TRBJ1-4, with 7 bases aligning to TRBD1. From germline, CDR1 is MDHEN and CDR2 SYDVKM. The CDR3 runs to 15 residues. Trimming took 5 bases from V and 5 from J; bases not matched to a gene: 8. CDR3 coding DNA: TGTGCCAGCAGTAACCGACAGGGAGGCAATGAAAAACTGTTTTTT. This sequence encodes CASSNRQGGNEKLFF.

V gene TRBV5-4 combines with J gene TRBJ1-2, with 9 positions matching TRBD1. The germline CDR1 and CDR2 sequences are SGHNT and YYREEE (reference sequence). V dropped 3 bases and J dropped 0; count of bases not matched to a gene: 6. The CDR3 consists of 16 residues. The CDR3 reads CASSWGQGLANYGYTF. Written as DNA, the CDR3 is TGTGCCAGCAGCTGGGGACAGGGTTTAGCTAACTATGGCTACACCTTC.

The rearrangement joins TRBV3-1 (or the pseudogene TRBV3-2) to TRBJ2-5, with D tentatively TRBD1 (6 bases). CDR1 and CDR2 (germline): LGHDT, YNNKEL (reference sequence). V was pared by 4 bases and J by 2 bases, with 11 bases between. CDR3 size: 14 residues. The CDR3 DNA reads TGTGCCAGCAGCCGGACAGTTCAACAAGAGACCCAGTACTTC. This translates into CASSRTVQQETQYF.

The chain carries TRBV15 and TRBJ2-7; 11 bases fit TRBD1. Germline V gene data show CDR1 as LNHNV and CDR2 as YYDKDF (reference sequence). The length of the CDR3 is 18 residues. V lost 0 bases and J lost 4; bases outside the gene matches: 11. In DNA, the CDR3 is TGTGCCACCAGCAGAGATATAGGGGACAGGGGGATTGGGTACGAGCAGTACTTC. Translation: CATSRDIGDRGIGYEQYF.

This clone has only one observation. The chain combines TRBV4-3 with TRBJ1-1; perhaps TRBD1 as D (5 bases). Looked up from germline, CDR1 is LGHNA and CDR2 is YSLEER. The CDR3 consists of 13 residues. V shed 3 bases and J shed 1 base, with 6 bases lying between them. This CDR3 is CASSHTGNTEAFF. CDR3 bases: TGCGCCAGCAGCCACACAGGGAACACTGAAGCTTTCTTT.

The V gene is TRBV6-1, the J gene TRBJ1-5, with D maybe TRBD1 (5 bases). Trimming shortened V by 2 bases and J by 0 bases, and 14 bases separated the two germline ends. The CDR3 is 17 amino acids. Germline values: CDR1 MNHNS, CDR2 SASEGT. CDR3 nucleotides: TGTGCCAGCAGTGAACCCCGGGGGGGAAATAGCAATCAGCCCCAGCATTTT. This encodes CASSEPRGGNSNQPQHF.

This chain joins TRBV7-9 and TRBJ2-5; 13 nucleotides line up with TRBD2. Germline V gene data show CDR1 as SEHNR and CDR2 as FQNEAQ (reference sequence). This CDR3 is 16 amino acids long. The V gene end was trimmed by 5 bases and the J gene end by 4 bases; junction bases not matched to a gene: 7. CDR3 DNA: TGTGCCAGCAGCGCGGGACTAGCGGGATTGAGAGAGACCCAGTACTTC. This gives the protein CASSAGLAGLRETQYF.